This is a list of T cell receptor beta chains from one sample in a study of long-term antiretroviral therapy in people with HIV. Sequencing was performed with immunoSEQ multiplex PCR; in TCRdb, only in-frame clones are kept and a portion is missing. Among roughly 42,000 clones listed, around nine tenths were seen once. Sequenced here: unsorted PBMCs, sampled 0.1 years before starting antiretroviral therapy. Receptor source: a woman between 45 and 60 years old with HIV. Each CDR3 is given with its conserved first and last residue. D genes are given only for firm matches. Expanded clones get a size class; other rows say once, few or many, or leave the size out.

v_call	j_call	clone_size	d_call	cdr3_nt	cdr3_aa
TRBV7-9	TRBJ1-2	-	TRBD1	TGTGCCAGCAGCTTACATCGGGGACAGGATAATGGCTACACCTTC	CASSLHRGQDNGYTF
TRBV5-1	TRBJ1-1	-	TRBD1	TGCGCCAGCAGCATAACAGGGGTTGACACTGAAGCTTTCTTT	CASSITGVDTEAFF
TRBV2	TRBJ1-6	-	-	TGTGCCAGCAGTGAATTTCAGGGTGAATATTCACCCCTCCACTTT	CASSEFQGEYSPLHF
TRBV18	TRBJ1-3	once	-	TGTGCCAGCTCACCGGACCCCAGCTCTGGAAACACCATATATTTT	CASSPDPSSGNTIYF
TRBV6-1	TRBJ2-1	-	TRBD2	TGTGCCAGCAGGAACAGCGGGGGGTCCCGTGAGCAGTTCTTC	CASRNSGGSREQFF
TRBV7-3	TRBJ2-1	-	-	TGTGCCAGCAGCTTAGTAGGGGGGCCCCATGAGCAGTTCTTC	CASSLVGGPHEQFF
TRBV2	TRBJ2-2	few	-	TGTGCCAGCAGTAGACCGTCTGCCGGGGAGCTGTTTTTT	CASSRPSAGELFF
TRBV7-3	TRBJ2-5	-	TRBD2	TGTGCCAGCAGCTTAATGGGGAAGCGGGGGCAAGAGACCCAGTACTTC	CASSLMGKRGQETQYF
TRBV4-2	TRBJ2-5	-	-	TGTGCCAGCAGCCAAGATGGGCAGGAACAAGAGACCCAGTACTTC	CASSQDGQEQETQYF
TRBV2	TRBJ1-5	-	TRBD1	TGTGCCAGCACTTTAGACAGGGGCCATCAGCCCCAGCATTTT	CASTLDRGHQPQHF
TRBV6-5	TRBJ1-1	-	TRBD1	TGTGCCAGCAGTTACCGCGGACAGGGTATGGAAGCTTTCTTT	CASSYRGQGMEAFF
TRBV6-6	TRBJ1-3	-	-	TGTGCCAGCAGTTACCGGGATACCACCATATATTTT	CASSYRDTTIYF
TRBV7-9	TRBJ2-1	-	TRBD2	TGTGCCAGCATCCTTTCTAGCGGGAGGGGCAATGAGCAGTTCTTC	CASILSSGRGNEQFF
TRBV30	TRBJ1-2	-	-	TGTGCCTGGGCCACCGGACTGCGCTATGGCTACACCTTC	CAWATGLRYGYTF
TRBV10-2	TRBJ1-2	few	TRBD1	TGCGCCACCGCAGGGGGCTTAAACTATGGCTACACCTTC	CATAGGLNYGYTF
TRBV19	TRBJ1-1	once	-	TGTGCCAGTAGTCCCTTAGGGTTGGCGGACACTGAAGCTTTCTTT	CASSPLGLADTEAFF
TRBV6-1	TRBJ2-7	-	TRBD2	TGTGCCAGCAGTGAAGCGCTCAAGGGAGGGGACGAGCAGTACTTC	CASSEALKGGDEQYF
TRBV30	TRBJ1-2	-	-	TGTGCCTGGAGGTCCCAGGGTAGGGGCTACACCTTC	CAWRSQGRGYTF
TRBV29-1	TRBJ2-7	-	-	TGCAGCGTAACGCCCGGCACCGGCTATTCCGAGCAGTACTTC	CSVTPGTGYSEQYF
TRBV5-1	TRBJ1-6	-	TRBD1	TGCGCCAGCAGCTTAGATCACAGGGGACCGGATTCACCCCTCCACTTT	CASSLDHRGPDSPLHF
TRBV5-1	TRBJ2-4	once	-	TGCGCCAGCAGCTTGGAACAGGGAAATACCAAAAACATTCAGTACTTC	CASSLEQGNTKNIQYF
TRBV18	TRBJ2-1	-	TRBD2	TGTGCCAGCTCGGGTAGCGGGGCTCTTTACAATGAGCAGTTCTTC	CASSGSGALYNEQFF
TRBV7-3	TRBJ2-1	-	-	TGTGCCAGCAGCTTAACGTTTCCGTACAATGAGCAGTTCTTC	CASSLTFPYNEQFF
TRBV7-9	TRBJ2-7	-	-	TGTGCCAGCAGCTTAGTCGGGACACAGTACTTC	CASSLVGTQYF
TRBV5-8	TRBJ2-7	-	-	TGTGCCAGCAGCTTGCAGGGTTTCTACGAGCAGTACTTC	CASSLQGFYEQYF
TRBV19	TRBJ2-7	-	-	TGTGCCAGTAGTATTCAAGAGGGCGCCTACGAGCAGTACTTC	CASSIQEGAYEQYF
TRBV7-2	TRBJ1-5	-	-	TGTGCCAGCAGCCACGAAATCAGACAGGACTGGCGGAATCAGCCCCAGCATTTT	CASSHEIRQDWRNQPQHF
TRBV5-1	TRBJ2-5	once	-	TGCGCCAGCAGCTTGGGCGGGGGCTCCTCGTTTCAAGAGACCCAGTACTTC	CASSLGGGSSFQETQYF
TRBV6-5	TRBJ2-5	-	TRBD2	TGTGCCAGCAGTTATGGGTGGGGGGGAGAAGAGACCCAGTACTTC	CASSYGWGGEETQYF
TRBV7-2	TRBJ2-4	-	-	TGTGCCAGCAGCTTAGAGGTTCGGACTGACAACATTCAGTACTTC	CASSLEVRTDNIQYF
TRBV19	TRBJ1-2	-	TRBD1	TGTGCCAGTAGTGCGTATGGGGGGACAGAGCGGGGCTACACCTTC	CASSAYGGTERGYTF
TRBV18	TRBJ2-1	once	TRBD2	TGTGCCAGCTCACCACTCTCGAGCGGGGGGGCCAATGAGCAGTTCTTC	CASSPLSSGGANEQFF
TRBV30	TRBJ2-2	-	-	TGTGCCTGGAAGCCCGATACTGCGACCGGGGAGCTGTTTTTT	CAWKPDTATGELFF
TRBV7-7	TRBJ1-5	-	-	TGTGCTAGCAGAACTCCCGGGCCCGAGGGCAATCAGCCCCAGCATTTT	CASRTPGPEGNQPQHF
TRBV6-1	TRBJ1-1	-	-	TGTGCCAGCAGTGAATTGCAGGGAAACACTGAAGCTTTCTTT	CASSELQGNTEAFF
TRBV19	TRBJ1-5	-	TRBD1	TGTGCCAGTAGTCCCCCAAGACGACAGGGGCATCATCAGCCCCAGCATTTT	CASSPPRRQGHHQPQHF
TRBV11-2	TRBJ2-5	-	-	TGTGCCAGCAGCCGCAGGGTTCAGGAGACCCAGTACTTC	CASSRRVQETQYF
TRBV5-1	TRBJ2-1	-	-	TGCGCCAGCGGCCGGGACGCTCACAATGAGCAGTTCTTC	CASGRDAHNEQFF
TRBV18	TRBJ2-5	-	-	TGTGCCAGCTCACCTGATCAAGAGACCCAGTACTTC	CASSPDQETQYF